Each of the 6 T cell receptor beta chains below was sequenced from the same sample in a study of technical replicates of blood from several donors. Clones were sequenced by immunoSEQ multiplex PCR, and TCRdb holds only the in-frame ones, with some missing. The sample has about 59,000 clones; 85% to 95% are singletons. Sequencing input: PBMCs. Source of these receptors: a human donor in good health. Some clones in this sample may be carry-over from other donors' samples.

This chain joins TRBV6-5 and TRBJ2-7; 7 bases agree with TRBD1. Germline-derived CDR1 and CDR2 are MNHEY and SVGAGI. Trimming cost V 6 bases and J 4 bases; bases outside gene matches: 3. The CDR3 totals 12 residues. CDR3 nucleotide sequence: TGTGCCAGCAGCCCAGGGGGTTACGAGCAGTACTTC. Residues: CASSPGGYEQYF.

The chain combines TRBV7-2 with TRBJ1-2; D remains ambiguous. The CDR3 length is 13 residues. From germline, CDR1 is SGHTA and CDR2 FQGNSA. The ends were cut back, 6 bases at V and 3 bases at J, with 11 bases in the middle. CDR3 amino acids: CASSFREHYGYTF. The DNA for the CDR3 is TGTGCCAGCAGTTTTAGGGAGCACTATGGCTACACCTTC.

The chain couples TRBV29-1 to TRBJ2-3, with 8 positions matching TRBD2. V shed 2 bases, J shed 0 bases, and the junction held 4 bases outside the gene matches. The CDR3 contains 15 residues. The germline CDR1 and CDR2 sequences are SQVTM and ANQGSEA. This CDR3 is CSVEFSGDSTDTQYF. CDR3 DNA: TGCAGCGTTGAATTTAGCGGGGATAGCACAGATACGCAGTATTTT.

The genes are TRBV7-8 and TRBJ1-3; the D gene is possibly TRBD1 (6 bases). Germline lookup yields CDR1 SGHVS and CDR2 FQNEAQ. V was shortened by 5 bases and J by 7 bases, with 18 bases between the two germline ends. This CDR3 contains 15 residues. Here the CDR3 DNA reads TGTGCCAGCAGCCCCGATATTGCTCAGGGGAACACCATATATTTT. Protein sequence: CASSPDIAQGNTIYF.

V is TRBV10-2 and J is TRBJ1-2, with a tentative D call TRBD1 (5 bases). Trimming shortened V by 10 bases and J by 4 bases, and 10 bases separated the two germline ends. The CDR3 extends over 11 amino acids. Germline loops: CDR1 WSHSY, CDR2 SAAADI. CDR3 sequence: CATGGVYGYTF. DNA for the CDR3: TGCGCCACTGGGGGGGTCTATGGCTACACCTTC.

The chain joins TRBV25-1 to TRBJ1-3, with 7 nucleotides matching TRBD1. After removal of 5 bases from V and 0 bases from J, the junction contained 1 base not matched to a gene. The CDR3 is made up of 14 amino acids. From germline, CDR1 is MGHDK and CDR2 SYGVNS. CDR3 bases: TGTGCCAGCAGTCCAGGGGGCTCTGGAAACACCATATATTTT. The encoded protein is CASSPGGSGNTIYF. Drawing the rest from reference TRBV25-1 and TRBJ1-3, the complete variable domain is EADIYQTPRYLVIGTGKKITLECSQTMGHDKMYWYQQDPGMELHLIHYSYGVNSTEKGDLSSESTVSRIRTEHFPLTLESARPSHTSQYLCASSPGGSGNTIYFGEGSWLTVV.